Given below is one TCR beta chain in context. Its antigen remains unknown. These data originate in a study of cytomegalovirus exposure and HLA in healthy donors. The study, taken as a whole, reports: Cytomegalovirus association was listed for 164 TCR beta chains.

The V gene's germline CDR1 is LGHNA and CDR2 YNFKEQ. Trimming pared 1 base from V and 0 bases from J, leaving 10 bases between. The CDR3 spans 16 residues. Produced via immunoSEQ multiplex PCR; TCRdb's table is partial and in-frame only. The sample lists 60,000 to 80,000 clones, around 81% occurring once. The V and J genes are TRBV4-2 and TRBJ1-3, with D hard to call. This clonotype originated in a young man in good health and CMV-seronegative. What was sequenced was PBMCs. CDR3 loop: CASSQATSSSGNTIYF. CDR3 nucleotide sequence: TGTGCCAGCAGCCAAGCGACATCTTCCTCTGGAAACACCATATATTTT.